This T cell receptor beta chain appears in the sequencing data of a study of shared clonotypes between healthy human individuals. Whole-study context: Contributing individuals were a couple of females and a few males aged 18 to 49. Every donor yielded three CD4 naive, three CD4 memory, two CD8 naive and one CD8 memory plate.

An assay was performed, and its level was deep. The repertoire was sequenced with immunoSEQ multiplex PCR; TCRdb's copy has only in-frame clones and lacks some. This sample has some 2,500,000 clones; over 85% occur once, and the top ten carry roughly 0.36%. Germline-derived CDR1 and CDR2 are SGHTA and FQGTGA. The length of the CDR3 is 18 residues. With 1 base removed from V and 1 base from J, the gap between germline ends came to 16 bases. The chain links TRBV7-3 to TRBJ2-2; the D is unclear. The TCR was taken from a man aged 18-30 years in good health. Some clones in this sample may be carry-over from other donors' samples. Sequenced: naive CD4+ T cells from PBMCs. The subset was: CD45RA+ positively selected. This chain's CDR3 is CASSLMILAQMNTGELFF. The CDR3 coding sequence is TGTGCCAGCAGCTTAATGATATTAGCCCAGATGAACACCGGGGAGCTGTTTTTT.